This is a list of T cell receptor beta chains from one sample in a study of cytomegalovirus exposure and HLA in healthy donors. Method: immunoSEQ multiplex PCR; TCRdb's copy keeps in-frame clones and lacks some. The sample gives roughly 98,000 clones, around 79% of which show up once; roughly an eighth is in the top ten. Sequenced: PBMCs. These receptors came from a woman between 70 and 85 years old in good health and CMV-seropositive. The CDR3 runs from the conserved cysteine through the conserved F or W. D genes are given only for firm matches. Clone size is stated in some rows and not others, as once, few, many or a class when expanded.

size: NA; J: TRBJ2-7; D: TRBD1; V: TRBV11-2; CDR3: CASSPRDRHYEQYF; DNA: TGTGCCAGCAGCCCTAGGGACAGGCACTACGAGCAGTACTTC
size: NA; J: TRBJ2-2; D: TRBD1; V: TRBV4-3; CDR3: CASSQGRLQGVSGELFF; DNA: TGCGCCAGCAGCCAAGGCAGGCTACAGGGGGTAAGCGGGGAGCTGTTTTTT
size: NA; J: TRBJ2-7; D: NA; V: TRBV28; CDR3: CASSSPGSGAHYEQYF; DNA: TGTGCCAGCAGTTCCCCTGGTAGCGGAGCCCACTACGAGCAGTACTTC
size: few; J: TRBJ2-5; D: NA; V: TRBV7-2; CDR3: CASSLAGGRGETQYF; DNA: TGTGCCAGCAGCTTAGCGGGGGGGCGTGGGGAGACCCAGTACTTC
size: few; J: TRBJ2-2; D: TRBD2; V: TRBV7-3; CDR3: CASSLRGEGTGELFF; DNA: TGTGCCAGCAGCCTCCGCGGGGAGGGAACCGGGGAGCTGTTTTTT
size: NA; J: TRBJ1-6; D: NA; V: TRBV7-9; CDR3: CSSSSTGAWGSPLHF; DNA: TGTTCCAGCAGTTCGACAGGCGCCTGGGGGTCACCCCTCCACTTT
size: NA; J: TRBJ2-7; D: NA; V: TRBV18; CDR3: CASSPTGTYEQYF; DNA: TGTGCCAGCTCACCAACGGGAACCTACGAGCAGTACTTC
size: NA; J: TRBJ2-2; D: NA; V: TRBV2; CDR3: CASSEMARGELFF; DNA: TGTGCCAGCAGTGAAATGGCCCGAGGGGAGCTGTTTTTT
size: NA; J: TRBJ1-1; D: TRBD1; V: TRBV2; CDR3: CASTWDSPGYAFF; DNA: TGTGCCAGCACCTGGGACAGCCCGGGGTATGCTTTCTTT
size: NA; J: TRBJ2-3; D: TRBD2; V: TRBV2; CDR3: CASSEESTRLLADTQYF; DNA: TGTGCCAGCAGTGAAGAATCTACGCGGCTACTAGCGGATACGCAGTATTTT
size: NA; J: TRBJ1-5; D: TRBD1; V: TRBV6-5; CDR3: CASSSGTGNQPQHF; DNA: TGTGCCAGCAGTTCCGGGACAGGGAATCAGCCCCAGCATTTT
size: NA; J: TRBJ1-4; D: NA; V: TRBV30; CDR3: CAWSLQAGEKLFF; DNA: TGTGCCTGGAGTTTACAGGCTGGTGAAAAACTGTTTTTT
size: NA; J: TRBJ1-6; D: TRBD1; V: TRBV28; CDR3: CASSLRQGANSPLHF; DNA: TGTGCCAGCAGTTTACGACAGGGGGCGAATTCACCCCTCCACTTT
size: NA; J: TRBJ1-1; D: NA; V: TRBV6-5; CDR3: CASKWETEAFF; DNA: TGTGCCAGCAAATGGGAGACTGAAGCTTTCTTT
size: NA; J: TRBJ1-5; D: NA; V: TRBV19; CDR3: CASSRGIDQPQHF; DNA: TGTGCCAGTAGTAGAGGGATAGATCAGCCCCAGCATTTT
size: NA; J: TRBJ2-1; D: TRBD1; V: TRBV4-2; CDR3: CASSQVTGANEQFF; DNA: TGTGCCAGCAGCCAGGTGACAGGGGCTAATGAGCAGTTCTTC
size: NA; J: TRBJ2-3; D: NA; V: TRBV7-9; CDR3: CASSLKSPDTQYF; DNA: TGTGCCAGCAGCTTAAAAAGCCCAGATACGCAGTATTTT
size: NA; J: TRBJ1-5; D: TRBD1; V: TRBV28; CDR3: CASRTPGGARNQPQHF; DNA: TGTGCCAGCAGGACACCAGGGGGCGCGCGCAATCAGCCCCAGCATTTT
size: NA; J: TRBJ2-2; D: TRBD2; V: TRBV6-4; CDR3: CASSERGADGGELFF; DNA: TGTGCCAGCAGTGAGCGGGGGGCGGATGGCGGGGAGCTGTTTTTT
size: NA; J: TRBJ2-4; D: TRBD2; V: TRBV6-6; CDR3: CASTFGGERNIQYF; DNA: TGTGCCAGCACTTTTGGGGGGGAAAGGAACATTCAGTACTTC
size: NA; J: TRBJ2-7; D: NA; V: TRBV29-1; CDR3: CSVKGDTISYEQYF; DNA: TGCAGCGTTAAAGGAGACACGATCTCCTACGAGCAGTACTTC
size: NA; J: TRBJ2-7; D: NA; V: TRBV13; CDR3: CASSIQRVGINYEQYF; DNA: TGTGCCAGCAGCATACAGAGGGTAGGGATAAACTACGAGCAGTACTTC
size: NA; J: TRBJ2-1; D: TRBD2; V: TRBV5-1; CDR3: CASSPLRSGRAYNEQFF; DNA: TGCGCCAGCAGCCCGCTTAGAAGCGGGAGGGCCTACAATGAGCAGTTCTTC
size: NA; J: TRBJ2-2; D: TRBD2; V: TRBV9; CDR3: CASSKTSGRTGELFF; DNA: TGTGCCAGCAGCAAGACTAGCGGGAGGACCGGGGAGCTGTTTTTT